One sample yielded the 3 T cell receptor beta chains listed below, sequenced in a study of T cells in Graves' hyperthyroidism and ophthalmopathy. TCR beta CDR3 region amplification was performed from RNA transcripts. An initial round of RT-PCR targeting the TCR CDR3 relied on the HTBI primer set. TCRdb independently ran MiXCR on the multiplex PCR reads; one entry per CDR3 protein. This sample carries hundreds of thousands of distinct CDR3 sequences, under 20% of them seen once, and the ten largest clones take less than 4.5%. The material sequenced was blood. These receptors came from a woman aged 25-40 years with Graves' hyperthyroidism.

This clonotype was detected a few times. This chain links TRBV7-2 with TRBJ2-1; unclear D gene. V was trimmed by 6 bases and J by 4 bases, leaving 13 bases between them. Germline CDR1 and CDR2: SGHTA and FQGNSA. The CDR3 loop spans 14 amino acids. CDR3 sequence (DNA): TGTGCCAGCAGTTTTGTCGGGTTTTACAATGAGCAGTTCTTC. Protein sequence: CASSFVGFYNEQFF.

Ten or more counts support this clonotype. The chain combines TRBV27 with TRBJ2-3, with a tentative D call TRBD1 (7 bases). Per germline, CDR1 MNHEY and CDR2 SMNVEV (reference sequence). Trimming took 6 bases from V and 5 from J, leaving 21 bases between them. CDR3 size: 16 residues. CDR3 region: CASRQGTVSGQDTQYF. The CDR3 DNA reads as TGTGCCAGCAGACAGGGGACAGTGAGCGGGCAAGATACGCAGTATTTT.

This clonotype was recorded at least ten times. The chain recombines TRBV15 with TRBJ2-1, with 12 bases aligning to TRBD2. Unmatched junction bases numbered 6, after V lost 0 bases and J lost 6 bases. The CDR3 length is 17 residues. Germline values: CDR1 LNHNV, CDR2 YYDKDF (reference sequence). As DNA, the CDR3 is TGTGCCACCAGCAGAGATCCCCTAGCGGGAGGGCTCAATGAGCAGTTCTTC. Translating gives CATSRDPLAGGLNEQFF.